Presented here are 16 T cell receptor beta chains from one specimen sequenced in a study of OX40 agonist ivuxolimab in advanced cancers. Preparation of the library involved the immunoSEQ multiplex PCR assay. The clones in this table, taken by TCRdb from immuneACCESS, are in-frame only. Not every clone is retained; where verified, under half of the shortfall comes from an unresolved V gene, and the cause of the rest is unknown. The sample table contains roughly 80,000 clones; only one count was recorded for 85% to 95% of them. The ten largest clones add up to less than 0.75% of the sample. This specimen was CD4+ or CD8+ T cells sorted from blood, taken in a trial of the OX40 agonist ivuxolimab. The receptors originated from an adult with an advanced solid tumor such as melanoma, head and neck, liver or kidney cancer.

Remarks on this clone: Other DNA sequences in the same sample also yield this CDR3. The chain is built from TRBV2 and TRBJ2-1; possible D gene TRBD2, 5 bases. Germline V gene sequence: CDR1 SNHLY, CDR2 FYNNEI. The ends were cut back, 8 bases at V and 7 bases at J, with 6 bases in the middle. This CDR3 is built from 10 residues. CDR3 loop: CASGGNEQFF. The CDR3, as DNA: TGTGCCAGCGGAGGTAATGAGCAGTTCTTC.

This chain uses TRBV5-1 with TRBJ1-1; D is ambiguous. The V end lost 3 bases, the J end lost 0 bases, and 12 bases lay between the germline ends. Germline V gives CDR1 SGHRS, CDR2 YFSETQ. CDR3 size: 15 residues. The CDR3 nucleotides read TGCGCCAGCAGCTCCCAAGATTCAATGAACACTGAAGCTTTCTTT. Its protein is CASSSQDSMNTEAFF.

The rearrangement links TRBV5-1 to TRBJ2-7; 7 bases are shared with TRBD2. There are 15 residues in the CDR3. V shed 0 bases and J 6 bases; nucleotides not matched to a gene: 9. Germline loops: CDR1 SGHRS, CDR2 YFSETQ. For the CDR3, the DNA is TGCGCCAGCAGCTTGGCCCGAGGGAGCGGGGCCGAGCAGTACTTC. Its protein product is CASSLARGSGAEQYF.

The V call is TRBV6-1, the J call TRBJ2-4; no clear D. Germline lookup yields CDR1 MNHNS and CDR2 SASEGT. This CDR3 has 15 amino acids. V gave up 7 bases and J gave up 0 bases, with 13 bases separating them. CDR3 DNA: TGTGCCAGCATGGATTTTGGCCTAGCCAAAAACATTCAGTACTTC. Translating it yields CASMDFGLAKNIQYF.

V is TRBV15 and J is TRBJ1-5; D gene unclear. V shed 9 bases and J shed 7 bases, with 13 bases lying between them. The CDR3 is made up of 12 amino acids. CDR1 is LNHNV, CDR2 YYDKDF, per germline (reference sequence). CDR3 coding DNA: TGTGCCACTGCGGGGAGAGGACAGCCCCAGCATTTT. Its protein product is CATAGRGQPQHF.

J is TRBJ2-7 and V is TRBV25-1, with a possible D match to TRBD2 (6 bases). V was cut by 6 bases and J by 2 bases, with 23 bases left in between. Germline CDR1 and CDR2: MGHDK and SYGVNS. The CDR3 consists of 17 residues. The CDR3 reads CASRIIGGSGYAYEQYF. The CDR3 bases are TGTGCCAGCAGAATCATTGGAGGGTCTGGCTATGCCTACGAGCAGTACTTC.

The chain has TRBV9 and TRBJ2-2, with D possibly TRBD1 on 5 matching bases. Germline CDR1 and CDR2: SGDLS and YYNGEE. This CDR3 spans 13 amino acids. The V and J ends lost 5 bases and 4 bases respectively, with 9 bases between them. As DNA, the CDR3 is TGTGCCAGCAGTCGCAGGGCCACCGGGGAGCTGTTTTTT. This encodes CASSRRATGELFF.

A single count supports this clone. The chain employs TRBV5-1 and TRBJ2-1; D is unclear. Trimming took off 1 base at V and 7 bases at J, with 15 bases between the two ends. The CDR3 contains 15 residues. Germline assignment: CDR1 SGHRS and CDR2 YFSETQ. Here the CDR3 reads CASSLPALSNNEQFF. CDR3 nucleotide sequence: TGCGCCAGCAGCTTGCCAGCGCTCTCGAATAATGAGCAGTTCTTC.

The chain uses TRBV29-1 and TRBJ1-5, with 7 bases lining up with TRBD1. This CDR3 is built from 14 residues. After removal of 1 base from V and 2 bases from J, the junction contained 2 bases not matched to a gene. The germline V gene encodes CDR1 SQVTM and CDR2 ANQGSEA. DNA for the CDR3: TGCAGCGTTGAAGGAGGGGGCGGCAATCAGCCCCAGCATTTT. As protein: CSVEGGGGNQPQHF.

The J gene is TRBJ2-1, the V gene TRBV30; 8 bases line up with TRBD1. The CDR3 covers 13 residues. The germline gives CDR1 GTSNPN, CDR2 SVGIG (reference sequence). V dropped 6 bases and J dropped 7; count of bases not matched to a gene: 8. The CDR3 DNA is TGTGCCTGCCAGAGGACAGGGCTGAATGAGCAGTTCTTC. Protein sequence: CACQRTGLNEQFF.

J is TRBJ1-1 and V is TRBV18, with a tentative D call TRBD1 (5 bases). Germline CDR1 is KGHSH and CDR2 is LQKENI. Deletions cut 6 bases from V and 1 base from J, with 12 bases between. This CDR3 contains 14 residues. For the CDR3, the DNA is TGTGCCAGCTCCCTGCAGGGTAAGAACACTGAAGCTTTCTTT. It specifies CASSLQGKNTEAFF.

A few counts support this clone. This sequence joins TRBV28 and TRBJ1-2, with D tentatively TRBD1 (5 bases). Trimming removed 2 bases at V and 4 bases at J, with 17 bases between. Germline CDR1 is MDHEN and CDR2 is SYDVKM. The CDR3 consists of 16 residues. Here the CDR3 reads CASSLVIEQAGYGYTF. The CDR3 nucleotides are TGTGCCAGCAGTTTAGTAATTGAACAGGCCGGCTATGGCTACACCTTC.

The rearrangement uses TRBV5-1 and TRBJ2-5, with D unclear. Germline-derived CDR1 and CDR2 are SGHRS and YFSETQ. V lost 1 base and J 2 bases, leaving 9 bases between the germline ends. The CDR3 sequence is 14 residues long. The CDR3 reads CASSLLRPQETQYF. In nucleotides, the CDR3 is TGCGCCAGCAGCTTGCTTCGGCCGCAAGAGACCCAGTACTTC.

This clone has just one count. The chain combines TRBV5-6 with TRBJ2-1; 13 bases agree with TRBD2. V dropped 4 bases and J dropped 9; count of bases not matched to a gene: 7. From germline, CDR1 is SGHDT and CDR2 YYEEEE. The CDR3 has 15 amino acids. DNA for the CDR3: TGTGCCAGCAGCACCCGGACTAGCGGGAGCAGTGAGCAGTTCTTC. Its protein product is CASSTRTSGSSEQFF. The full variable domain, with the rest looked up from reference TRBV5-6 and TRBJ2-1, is DAGVTQSPTHLIKTRGQQVTLRCSPKSGHDTVSWYQQALGQGPQFIFQYYEEEERQRGNFPDRFSGHQFPNYSSELNVNALLLGDSALYLCASSTRTSGSSEQFFGPGTRLTVL.

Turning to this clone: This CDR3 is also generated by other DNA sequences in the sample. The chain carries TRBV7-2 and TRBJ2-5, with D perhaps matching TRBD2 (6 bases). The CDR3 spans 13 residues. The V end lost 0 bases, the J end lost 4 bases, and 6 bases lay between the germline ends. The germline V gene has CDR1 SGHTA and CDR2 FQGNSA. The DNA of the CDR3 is TGTGCCAGCAGCTTAGCGGGAGGAGAGACCCAGTACTTC. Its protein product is CASSLAGGETQYF.

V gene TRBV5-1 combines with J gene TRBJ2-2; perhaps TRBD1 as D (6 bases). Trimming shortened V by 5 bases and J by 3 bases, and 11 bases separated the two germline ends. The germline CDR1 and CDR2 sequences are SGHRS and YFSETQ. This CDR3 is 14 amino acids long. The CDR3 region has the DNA TGCGCCAGCAGTCGCGGACAGTACACCGGGGAGCTGTTTTTT. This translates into CASSRGQYTGELFF. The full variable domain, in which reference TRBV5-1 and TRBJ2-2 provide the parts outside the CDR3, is KAGVTQTPRYLIKTRGQQVTLSCSPISGHRSVSWYQQTPGQGLQFLFEYFSETQRNKGNFPGRFSGRQFSNSRSEMNVSTLELGDSALYLCASSRGQYTGELFFGEGSRLTVL.